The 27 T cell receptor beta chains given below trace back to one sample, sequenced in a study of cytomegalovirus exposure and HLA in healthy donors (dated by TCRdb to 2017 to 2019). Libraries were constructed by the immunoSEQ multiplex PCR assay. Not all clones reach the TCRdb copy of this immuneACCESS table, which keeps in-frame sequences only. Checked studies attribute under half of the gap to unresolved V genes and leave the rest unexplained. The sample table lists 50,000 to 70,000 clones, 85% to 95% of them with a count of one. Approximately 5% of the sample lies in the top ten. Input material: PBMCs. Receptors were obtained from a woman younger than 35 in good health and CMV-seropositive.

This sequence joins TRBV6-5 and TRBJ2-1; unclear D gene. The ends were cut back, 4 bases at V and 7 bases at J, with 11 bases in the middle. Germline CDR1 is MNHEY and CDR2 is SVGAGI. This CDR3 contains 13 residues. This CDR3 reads CASSSRLLNEQFF. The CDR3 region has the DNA TGTGCCAGCAGTTCTAGACTTCTAAATGAGCAGTTCTTC.

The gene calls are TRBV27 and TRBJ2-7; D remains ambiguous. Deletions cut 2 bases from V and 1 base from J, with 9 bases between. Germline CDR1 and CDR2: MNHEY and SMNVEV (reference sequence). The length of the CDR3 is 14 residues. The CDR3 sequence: CASSLTKLSYEQYF. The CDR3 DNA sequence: TGTGCCAGCAGTTTAACAAAGTTATCCTACGAGCAGTACTTC.

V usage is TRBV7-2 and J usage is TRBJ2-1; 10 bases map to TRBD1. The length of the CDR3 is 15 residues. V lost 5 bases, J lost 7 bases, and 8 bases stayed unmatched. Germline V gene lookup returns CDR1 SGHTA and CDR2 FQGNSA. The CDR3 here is CASSPGTGERNEQFF. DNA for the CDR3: TGTGCCAGCAGCCCCGGGACAGGGGAGAGGAATGAGCAGTTCTTC.

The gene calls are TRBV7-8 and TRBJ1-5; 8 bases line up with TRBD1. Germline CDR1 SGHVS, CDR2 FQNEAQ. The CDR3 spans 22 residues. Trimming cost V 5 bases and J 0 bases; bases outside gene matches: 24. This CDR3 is CASSRDRGEVSGFHDSNQPQHF. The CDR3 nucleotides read TGTGCCAGCAGCCGCGACAGGGGAGAGGTCTCAGGTTTTCATGATAGCAATCAGCCCCAGCATTTT.

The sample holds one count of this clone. Here the CDR3 DNA reads TGTGCCACCAGCAGCGGTGGGAGGGCCCTCTACAATGAGCAGTTCTTC. Translating it yields CATSSGGRALYNEQFF. The V and J genes are TRBV15 and TRBJ2-1; 7 bases are shared with TRBD2. Germline CDR1 LNHNV, CDR2 YYDKDF (reference sequence). V shed 3 bases and J 3 bases; nucleotides not matched to a gene: 8. The CDR3 has 16 amino acids.

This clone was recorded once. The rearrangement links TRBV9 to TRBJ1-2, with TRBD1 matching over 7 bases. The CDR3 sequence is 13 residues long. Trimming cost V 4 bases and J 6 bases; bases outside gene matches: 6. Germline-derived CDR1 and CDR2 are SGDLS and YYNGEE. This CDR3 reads CASSLGTGDGYTF. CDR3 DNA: TGTGCCAGCAGCTTGGGAACAGGGGATGGCTACACCTTC.

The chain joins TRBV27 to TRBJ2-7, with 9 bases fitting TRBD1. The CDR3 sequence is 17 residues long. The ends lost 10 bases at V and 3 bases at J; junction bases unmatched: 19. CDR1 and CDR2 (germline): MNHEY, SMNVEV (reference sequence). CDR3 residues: CATKTGGRLNFDYEQYF. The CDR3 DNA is TGTGCCACCAAAACAGGGGGCCGACTGAATTTTGACTACGAGCAGTACTTC.

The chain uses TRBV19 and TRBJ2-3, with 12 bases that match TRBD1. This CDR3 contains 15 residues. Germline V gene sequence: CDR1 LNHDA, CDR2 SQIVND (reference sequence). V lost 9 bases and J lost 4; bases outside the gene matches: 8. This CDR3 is CASSRDRGRSDTQYF. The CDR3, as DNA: TGTGCCAGCTCCCGGGACAGGGGGCGCTCAGATACGCAGTATTTT.

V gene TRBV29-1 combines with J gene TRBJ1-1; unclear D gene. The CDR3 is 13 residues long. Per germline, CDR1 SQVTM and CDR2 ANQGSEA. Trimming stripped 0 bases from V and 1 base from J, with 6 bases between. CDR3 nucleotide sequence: TGCAGCGTTGAAGATAGAAAGAACACTGAAGCTTTCTTT. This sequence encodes CSVEDRKNTEAFF.

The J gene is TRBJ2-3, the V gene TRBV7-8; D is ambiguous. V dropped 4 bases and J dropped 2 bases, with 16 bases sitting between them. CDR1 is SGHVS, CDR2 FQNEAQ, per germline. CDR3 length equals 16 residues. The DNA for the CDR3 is TGTGCCAGCAGCTCGGATTTCAATAGCTTCACAGATACGCAGTATTTT. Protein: CASSSDFNSFTDTQYF.

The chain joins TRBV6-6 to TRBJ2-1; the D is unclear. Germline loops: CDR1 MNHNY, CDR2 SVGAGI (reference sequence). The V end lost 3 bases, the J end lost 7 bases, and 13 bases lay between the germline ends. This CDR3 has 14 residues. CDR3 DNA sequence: TGTGCCAGCAGTTATATTAGGAGTGGTAATGAGCAGTTCTTC. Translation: CASSYIRSGNEQFF.

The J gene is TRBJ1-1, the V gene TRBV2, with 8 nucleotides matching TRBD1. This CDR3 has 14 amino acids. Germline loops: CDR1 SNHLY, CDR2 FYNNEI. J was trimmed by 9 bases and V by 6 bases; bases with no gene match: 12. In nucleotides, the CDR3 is TGTGCCAGCAGACCGGGACAGGATTCATTTCAAGCTTTCTTT. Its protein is CASRPGQDSFQAFF.

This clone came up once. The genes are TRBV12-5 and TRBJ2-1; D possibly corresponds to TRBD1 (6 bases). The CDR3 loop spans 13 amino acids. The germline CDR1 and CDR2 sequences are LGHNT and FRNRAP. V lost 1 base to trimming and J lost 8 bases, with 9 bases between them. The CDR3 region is CASGLGGLYEQFF. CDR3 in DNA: TGTGCTAGTGGTTTGGGGGGGCTCTATGAGCAGTTCTTC. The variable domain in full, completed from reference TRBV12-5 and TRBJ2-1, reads DARVTQTPRHKVTEMGQEVTMRCQPILGHNTVFWYRQTMMQGLELLAYFRNRAPLDDSGMPKDRFSAEMPDATLATLKIQPSEPRDSAVYFCASGLGGLYEQFFGPGTRLTVL.

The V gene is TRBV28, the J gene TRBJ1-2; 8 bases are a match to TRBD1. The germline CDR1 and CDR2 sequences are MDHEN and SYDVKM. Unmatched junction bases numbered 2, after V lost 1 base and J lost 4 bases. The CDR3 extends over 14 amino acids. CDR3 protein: CASSLSGQGYGYTF. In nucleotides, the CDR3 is TGTGCCAGCAGTTTATCAGGACAGGGCTATGGCTACACCTTC.

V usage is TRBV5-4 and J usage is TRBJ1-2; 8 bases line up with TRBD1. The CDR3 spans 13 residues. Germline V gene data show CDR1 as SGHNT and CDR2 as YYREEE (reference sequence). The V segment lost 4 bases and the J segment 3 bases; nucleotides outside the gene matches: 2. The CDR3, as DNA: TGTGCCAGCAGCCTGGGACAGGACTATGGCTACACCTTC. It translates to CASSLGQDYGYTF. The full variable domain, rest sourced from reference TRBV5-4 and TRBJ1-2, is ETGVTQSPTHLIKTRGQQVTLRCSSQSGHNTVSWYQQALGQGPQFIFQYYREEENGRGNFPPRFSGLQFPNYSSELNVNALELDDSALYLCASSLGQDYGYTFGSGTRLTVV.

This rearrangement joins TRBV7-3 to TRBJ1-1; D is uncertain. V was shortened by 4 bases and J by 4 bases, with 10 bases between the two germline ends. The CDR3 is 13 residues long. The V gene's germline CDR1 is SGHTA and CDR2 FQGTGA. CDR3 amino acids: CASSSVFSTEAFF. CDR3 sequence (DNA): TGTGCCAGCAGCTCTGTGTTTAGCACTGAAGCTTTCTTT.

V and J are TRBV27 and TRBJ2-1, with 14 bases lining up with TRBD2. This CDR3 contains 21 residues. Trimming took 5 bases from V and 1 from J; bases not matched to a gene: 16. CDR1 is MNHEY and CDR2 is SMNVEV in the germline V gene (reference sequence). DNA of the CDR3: TGTGCCAGCAGTCCACCCCCTACCGGGACTAGCGGGAGTTGGTCCTACAATGAGCAGTTCTTC. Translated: CASSPPPTGTSGSWSYNEQFF.

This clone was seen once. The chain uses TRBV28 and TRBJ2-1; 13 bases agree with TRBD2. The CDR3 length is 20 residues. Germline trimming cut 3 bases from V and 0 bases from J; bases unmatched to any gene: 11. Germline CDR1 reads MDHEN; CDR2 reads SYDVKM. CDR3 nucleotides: TGTGCCAGCAGTTTGCCCCCCGGGACTAGCGGGATGAGCTCCTACAATGAGCAGTTCTTC. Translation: CASSLPPGTSGMSSYNEQFF. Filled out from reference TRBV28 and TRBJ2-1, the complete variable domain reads DVKVTQSSRYLVKRTGEKVFLECVQDMDHENMFWYRQDPGLGLRLIYFSYDVKMKEKGDIPEGYSVSREKKERFSLILESASTNQTSMYLCASSLPPGTSGMSSYNEQFFGPGTRLTVL.

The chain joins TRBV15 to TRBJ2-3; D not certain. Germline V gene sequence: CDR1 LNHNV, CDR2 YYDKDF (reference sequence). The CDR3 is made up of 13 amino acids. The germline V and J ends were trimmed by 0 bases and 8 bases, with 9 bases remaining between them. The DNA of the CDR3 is TGTGCCACCAGCAGAGATCCACCAGTTACGCAGTATTTT. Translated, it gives CATSRDPPVTQYF.

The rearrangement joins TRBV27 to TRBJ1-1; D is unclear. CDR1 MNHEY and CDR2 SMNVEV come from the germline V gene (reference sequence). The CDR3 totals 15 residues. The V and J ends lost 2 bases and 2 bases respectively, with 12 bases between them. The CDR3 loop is CASSLASRQNTEAFF. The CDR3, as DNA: TGTGCCAGCAGTTTAGCGAGTCGACAAAACACTGAAGCTTTCTTT.

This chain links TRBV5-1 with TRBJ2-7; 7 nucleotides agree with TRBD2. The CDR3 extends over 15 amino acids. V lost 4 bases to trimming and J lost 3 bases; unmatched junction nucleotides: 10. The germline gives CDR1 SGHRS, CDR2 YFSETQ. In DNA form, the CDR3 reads TGCGCCAGCAGCGGGAGCGCTAGCGGATACTACGAGCAGTACTTC. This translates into CASSGSASGYYEQYF.

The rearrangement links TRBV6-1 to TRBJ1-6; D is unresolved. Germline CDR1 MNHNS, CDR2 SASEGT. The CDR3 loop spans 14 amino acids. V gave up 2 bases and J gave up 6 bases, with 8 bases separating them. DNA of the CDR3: TGTGCCAGCAGTGAATTAGAGATTAATTCACCCCTCCACTTT. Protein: CASSELEINSPLHF.

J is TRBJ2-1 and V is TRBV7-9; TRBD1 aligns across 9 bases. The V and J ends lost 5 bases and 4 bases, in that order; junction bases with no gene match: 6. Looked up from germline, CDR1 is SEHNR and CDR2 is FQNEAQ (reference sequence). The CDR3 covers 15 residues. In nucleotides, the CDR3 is TGTGCCAGCAGCCCCGACAGGGGGAATTACAATGAGCAGTTCTTC. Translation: CASSPDRGNYNEQFF.

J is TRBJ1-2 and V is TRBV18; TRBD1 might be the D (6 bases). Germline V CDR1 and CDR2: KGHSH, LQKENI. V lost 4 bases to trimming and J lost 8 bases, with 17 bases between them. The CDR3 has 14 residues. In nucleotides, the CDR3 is TGTGCCAGCTCACAAAATCCGGGACAAGGCGGCTACACCTTC. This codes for CASSQNPGQGGYTF.

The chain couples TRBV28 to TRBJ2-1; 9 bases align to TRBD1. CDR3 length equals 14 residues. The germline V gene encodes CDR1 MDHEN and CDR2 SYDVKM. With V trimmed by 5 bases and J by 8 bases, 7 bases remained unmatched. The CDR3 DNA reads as TGTGCCAGCAGTCTCCCGGACAGGGGCTATGAGCAGTTCTTC. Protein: CASSLPDRGYEQFF.

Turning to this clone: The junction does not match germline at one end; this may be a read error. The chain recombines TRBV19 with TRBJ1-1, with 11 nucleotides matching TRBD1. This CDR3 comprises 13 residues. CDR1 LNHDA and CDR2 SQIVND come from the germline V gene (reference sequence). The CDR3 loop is CASSVTRDRGSLF. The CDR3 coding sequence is TGTGCCAGTAGTGTGACCCGGGACAGGGGGTCCCTATTC.

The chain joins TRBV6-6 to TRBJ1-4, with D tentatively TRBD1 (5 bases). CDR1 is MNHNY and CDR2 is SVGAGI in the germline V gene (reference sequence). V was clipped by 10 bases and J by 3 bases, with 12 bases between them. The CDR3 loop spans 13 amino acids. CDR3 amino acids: CATGQGANEKLFF. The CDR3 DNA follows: TGTGCCACCGGGCAGGGCGCTAATGAAAAACTGTTTTTT.